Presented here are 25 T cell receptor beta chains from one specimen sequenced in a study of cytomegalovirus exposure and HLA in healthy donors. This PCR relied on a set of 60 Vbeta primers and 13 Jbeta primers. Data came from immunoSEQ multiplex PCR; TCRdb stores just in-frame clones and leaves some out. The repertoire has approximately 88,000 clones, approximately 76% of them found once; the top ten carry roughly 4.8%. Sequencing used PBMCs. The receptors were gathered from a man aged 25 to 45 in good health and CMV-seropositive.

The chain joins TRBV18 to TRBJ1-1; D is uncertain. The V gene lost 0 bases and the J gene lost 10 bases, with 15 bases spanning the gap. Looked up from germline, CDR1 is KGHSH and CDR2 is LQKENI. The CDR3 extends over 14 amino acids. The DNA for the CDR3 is TGTGCCAGCTCACCACCATGGGGTGGGGAGGGAGCTTTCTTT. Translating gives CASSPPWGGEGAFF.

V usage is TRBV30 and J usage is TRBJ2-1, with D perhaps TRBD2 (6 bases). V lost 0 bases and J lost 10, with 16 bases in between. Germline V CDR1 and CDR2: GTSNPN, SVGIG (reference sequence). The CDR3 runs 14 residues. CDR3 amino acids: CAWSVSWAGSEQFF. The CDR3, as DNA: TGTGCCTGGAGTGTAAGTTGGGCGGGAAGCGAGCAGTTCTTC.

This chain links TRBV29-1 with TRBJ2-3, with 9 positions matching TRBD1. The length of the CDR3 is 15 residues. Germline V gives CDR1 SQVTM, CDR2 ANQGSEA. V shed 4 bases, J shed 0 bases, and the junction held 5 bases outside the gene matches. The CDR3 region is CSVGGTGSSTDTQYF. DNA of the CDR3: TGCAGCGTTGGGGGGACAGGGTCGAGCACAGATACGCAGTATTTT.

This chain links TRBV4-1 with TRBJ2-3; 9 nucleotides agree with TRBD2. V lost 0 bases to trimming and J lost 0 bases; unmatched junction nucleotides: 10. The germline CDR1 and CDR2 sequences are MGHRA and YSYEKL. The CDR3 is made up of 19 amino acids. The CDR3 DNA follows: TGCGCCAGCAGCCAAGATGCCCTAGCGGGGCTTACTAGCACAGATACGCAGTATTTT. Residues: CASSQDALAGLTSTDTQYF.

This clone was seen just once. The CDR3 protein is CASSSTGSGGYTF. DNA of the CDR3: TGTGCCAGCAGCTCAACAGGGTCTGGTGGCTACACCTTC. This chain uses TRBV5-4 with TRBJ1-2; TRBD1 might be the D (6 bases). The germline CDR1 and CDR2 sequences are SGHNT and YYREEE (reference sequence). CDR3 length: 13 residues. The V end was cut by 3 bases, the J end by 7 bases, with 13 bases between.

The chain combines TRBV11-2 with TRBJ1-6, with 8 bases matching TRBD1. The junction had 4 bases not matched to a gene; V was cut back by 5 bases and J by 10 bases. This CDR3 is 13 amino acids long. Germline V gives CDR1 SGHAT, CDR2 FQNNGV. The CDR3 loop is CASSPGGGSPLHF. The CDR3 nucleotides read TGTGCCAGCAGCCCAGGGGGCGGATCACCCCTCCACTTT.

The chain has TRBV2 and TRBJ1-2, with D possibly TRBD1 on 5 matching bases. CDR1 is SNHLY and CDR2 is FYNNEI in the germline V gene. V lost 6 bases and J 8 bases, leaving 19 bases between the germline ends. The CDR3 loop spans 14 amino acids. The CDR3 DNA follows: TGTGCCAGCAGAGCAATTGACAGCACTCCGGGCTACACCTTC. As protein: CASRAIDSTPGYTF.

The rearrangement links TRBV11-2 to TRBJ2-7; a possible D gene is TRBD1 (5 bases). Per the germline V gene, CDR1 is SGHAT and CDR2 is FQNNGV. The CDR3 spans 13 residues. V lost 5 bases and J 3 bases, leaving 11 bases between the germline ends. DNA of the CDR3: TGTGCCAGCAGCCTCCAAGACAGCTACGAGCAGTACTTC. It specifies CASSLQDSYEQYF. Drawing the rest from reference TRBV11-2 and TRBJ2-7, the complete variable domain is EAGVAQSPRYKIIEKRQSVAFWCNPISGHATLYWYQQILGQGPKLLIQFQNNGVVDDSQLPKDRFSAERLKGVDSTLKIQPAKLEDSAVYLCASSLQDSYEQYFGPGTRLTVT.

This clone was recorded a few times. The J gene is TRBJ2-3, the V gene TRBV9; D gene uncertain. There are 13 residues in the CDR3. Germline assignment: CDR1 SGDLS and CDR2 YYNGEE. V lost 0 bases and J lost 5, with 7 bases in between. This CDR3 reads CASSVGSGDTQYF. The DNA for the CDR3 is TGTGCCAGCAGCGTAGGCTCCGGAGATACGCAGTATTTT.

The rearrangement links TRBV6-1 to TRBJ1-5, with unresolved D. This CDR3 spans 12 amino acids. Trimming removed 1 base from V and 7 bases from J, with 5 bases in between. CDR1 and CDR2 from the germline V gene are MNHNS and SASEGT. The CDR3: CASSEGLQPQHF. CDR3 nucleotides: TGTGCCAGCAGTGAAGGACTCCAGCCCCAGCATTTT.

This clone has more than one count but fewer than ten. CDR3 nucleotides: TGTGCCAGCTCACCTGCCGGGAACTATGGCTACACCTTC. This encodes CASSPAGNYGYTF. This chain uses TRBV18 with TRBJ1-2; no clear D gene. The CDR3 is made up of 13 amino acids. Trimming shortened V by 3 bases and J by 2 bases, and 7 bases separated the two germline ends. CDR1 KGHSH and CDR2 LQKENI come from the germline V gene. Based on the CDR3 plus reference TRBV18 and TRBJ1-2, the full variable domain is NAGVMQNPRHLVRRRGQEARLRCSPMKGHSHVYWYRQLPEEGLKFMVYLQKENIIDESGMPKERFSAEFPKEGPSILRIQQVVRGDSAAYFCASSPAGNYGYTFGSGTRLTVV.

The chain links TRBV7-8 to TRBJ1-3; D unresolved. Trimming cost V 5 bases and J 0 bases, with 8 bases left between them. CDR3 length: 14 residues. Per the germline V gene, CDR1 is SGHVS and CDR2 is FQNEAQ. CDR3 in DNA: TGTGCCAGCAGCCCTCGTTCCTCTGGAAACACCATATATTTT. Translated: CASSPRSSGNTIYF.

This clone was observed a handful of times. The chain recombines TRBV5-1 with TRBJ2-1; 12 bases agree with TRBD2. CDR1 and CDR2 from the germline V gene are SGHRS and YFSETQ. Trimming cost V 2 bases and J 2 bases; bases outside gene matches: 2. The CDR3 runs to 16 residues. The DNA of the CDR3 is TGCGCCAGCAGCTTCGGACTAGCGGGAACCTACAATGAGCAGTTCTTC. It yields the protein CASSFGLAGTYNEQFF.

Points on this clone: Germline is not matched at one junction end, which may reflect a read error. CDR3 nucleotides: TGTGCCAGCAGTCTCCCCGCGGGACTAGCAACTAATGGGCAGTTCTTC. Translated, it gives CASSLPAGLATNGQFF. The genes are TRBV28 and TRBJ2-1; TRBD2 matches 9 bases. The CDR3 loop spans 16 amino acids. CDR1 is MDHEN, CDR2 SYDVKM, per germline.

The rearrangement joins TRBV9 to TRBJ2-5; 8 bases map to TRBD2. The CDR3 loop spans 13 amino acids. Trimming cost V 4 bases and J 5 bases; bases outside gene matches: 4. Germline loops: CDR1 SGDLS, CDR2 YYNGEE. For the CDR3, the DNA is TGTGCCAGCAGCCCTCCTAGCGGGGAGACCCAGTACTTC. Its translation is CASSPPSGETQYF.

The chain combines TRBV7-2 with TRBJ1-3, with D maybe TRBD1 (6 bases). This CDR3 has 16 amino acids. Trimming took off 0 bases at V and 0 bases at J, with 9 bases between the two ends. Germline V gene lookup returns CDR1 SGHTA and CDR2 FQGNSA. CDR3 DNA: TGTGCCAGCAGCTTAGCGGGGGCCCGCTCTGGAAACACCATATATTTT. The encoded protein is CASSLAGARSGNTIYF.

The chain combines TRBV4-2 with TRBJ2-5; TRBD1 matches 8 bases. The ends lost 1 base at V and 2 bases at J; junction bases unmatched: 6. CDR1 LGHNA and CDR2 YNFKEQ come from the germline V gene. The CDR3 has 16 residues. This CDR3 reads CASSQVVGQGQETQYF. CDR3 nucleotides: TGTGCCAGCAGCCAAGTAGTTGGACAGGGACAAGAGACCCAGTACTTC.

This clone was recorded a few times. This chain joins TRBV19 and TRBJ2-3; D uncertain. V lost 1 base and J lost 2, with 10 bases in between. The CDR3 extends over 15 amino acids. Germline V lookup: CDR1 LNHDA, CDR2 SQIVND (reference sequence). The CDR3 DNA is TGTGCCAGTAGTATAGGGGCGTTAACCACAGATACGCAGTATTTT. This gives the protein CASSIGALTTDTQYF.

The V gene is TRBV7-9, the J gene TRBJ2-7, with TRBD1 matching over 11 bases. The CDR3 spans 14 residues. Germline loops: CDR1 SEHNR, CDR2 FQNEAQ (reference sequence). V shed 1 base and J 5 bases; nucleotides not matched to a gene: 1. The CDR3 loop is CASSLGTGGNEQYF. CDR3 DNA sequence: TGTGCCAGCAGCTTAGGGACAGGGGGCAACGAGCAGTACTTC. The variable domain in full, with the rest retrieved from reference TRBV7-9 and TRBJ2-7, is DTGVSQNPRHKITKRGQNVTFRCDPISEHNRLYWYRQTLGQGPEFLTYFQNEAQLEKSRLLSDRFSAERPKGSFSTLEIQRTEQGDSAMYLCASSLGTGGNEQYFGPGTRLTVT.

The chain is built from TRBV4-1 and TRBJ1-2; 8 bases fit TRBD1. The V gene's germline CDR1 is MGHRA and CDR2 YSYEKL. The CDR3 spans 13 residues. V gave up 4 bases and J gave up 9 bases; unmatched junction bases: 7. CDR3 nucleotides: TGCGCCAGCAGCCCGGACAGGGACCGCAGCTACACCTTC. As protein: CASSPDRDRSYTF.

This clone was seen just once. CDR3 coding DNA: TGCGCCAGCAGTGAGGGACACTCCCAAGAGACCCAGTACTTC. It yields the protein CASSEGHSQETQYF. The gene calls are TRBV10-1 and TRBJ2-5, with a weak D call TRBD1 (5 bases). The V end lost 2 bases, the J end lost 1 base, and 8 bases lay between the germline ends. The CDR3 consists of 14 residues. Germline assignment: CDR1 WNHNN and CDR2 SYGVQD (reference sequence).

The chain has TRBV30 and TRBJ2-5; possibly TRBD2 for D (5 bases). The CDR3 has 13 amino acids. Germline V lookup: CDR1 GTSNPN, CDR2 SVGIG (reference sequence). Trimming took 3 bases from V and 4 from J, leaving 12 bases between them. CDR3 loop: CAWRNGIGETQYF. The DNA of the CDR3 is TGTGCCTGGAGGAACGGGATAGGAGAGACCCAGTACTTC.

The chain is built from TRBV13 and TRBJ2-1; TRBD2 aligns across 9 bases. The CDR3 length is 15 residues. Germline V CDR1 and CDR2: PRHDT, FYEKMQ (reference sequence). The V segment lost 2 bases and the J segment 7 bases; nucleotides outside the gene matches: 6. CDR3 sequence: CASSLRAGGKNEQFF. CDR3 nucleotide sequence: TGTGCCAGCAGCTTAAGAGCGGGAGGAAAAAATGAGCAGTTCTTC.

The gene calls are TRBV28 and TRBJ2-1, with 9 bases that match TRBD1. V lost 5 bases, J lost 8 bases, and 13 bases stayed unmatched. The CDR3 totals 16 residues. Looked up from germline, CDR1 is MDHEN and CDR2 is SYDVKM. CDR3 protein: CASSGQPGQGIDEQFF. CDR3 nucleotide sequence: TGTGCCAGCAGTGGCCAACCCGGACAGGGGATAGATGAGCAGTTCTTC.

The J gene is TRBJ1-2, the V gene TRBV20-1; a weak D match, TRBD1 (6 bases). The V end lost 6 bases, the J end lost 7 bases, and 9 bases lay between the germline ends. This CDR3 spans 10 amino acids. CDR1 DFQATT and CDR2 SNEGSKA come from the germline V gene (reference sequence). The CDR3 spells CSAKDSGYTF. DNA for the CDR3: TGCAGTGCCAAGGACAGTGGCTACACCTTC.